What follows are 11 T cell receptor beta chains derived from one specimen sequenced in a study of OX40 agonist ivuxolimab in advanced cancers. The assay was immunoSEQ multiplex PCR, and TCRdb's table has in-frame clones only and misses some. The table has nearly 80,000 clones, about four fifths seen once; the top ten hold 20% to 30%. The sequencing used CD4+ or CD8+ T cells sorted from blood, collected in a trial of the OX40 agonist ivuxolimab. The receptors originated from an adult with an advanced solid tumor such as melanoma, head and neck, liver or kidney cancer.

This clone was counted a single time. V gene TRBV6-1 combines with J gene TRBJ2-3; D is uncertain. The germline gives CDR1 MNHNS, CDR2 SASEGT. Trimming removed 10 bases from V and 2 bases from J, with 10 bases in between. There are 12 residues in the CDR3. The CDR3 coding sequence is TGTGCCATCTACTCCCCCACAGATACGCAGTATTTT. This encodes CAIYSPTDTQYF.

This chain connects TRBV6-1 to TRBJ1-6; possibly TRBD1 for D (5 bases). V lost 4 bases and J 9 bases, leaving 16 bases between the germline ends. In germline, CDR1 is MNHNS, CDR2 SASEGT. The CDR3 extends over 15 amino acids. CDR3 in amino acids: CASSVGGHKGSPLHF. The CDR3 DNA follows: TGTGCCAGCAGTGTCGGGGGTCATAAGGGTTCACCCCTCCACTTT.

The chain employs TRBV18 and TRBJ2-5; possible D gene TRBD2, 5 bases. The CDR3 contains 13 residues. Germline-derived CDR1 and CDR2 are KGHSH and LQKENI. Trimming took off 3 bases at V and 3 bases at J, with 8 bases between the two ends. Here the CDR3 DNA reads TGTGCCAGCTCACCCGGACTGGAAGAGACCCAGTACTTC. Its protein is CASSPGLEETQYF.

The rearrangement links TRBV29-1 to TRBJ2-3; D possibly matches TRBD1 or TRBD2 (5 bases each). V was shortened by 3 bases and J by 0 bases, with 10 bases between the two germline ends. The CDR3 is made up of 14 amino acids. The germline CDR1 and CDR2 sequences are SQVTM and ANQGSEA. The CDR3 spells CSVDGTLSTDTQYF. The CDR3 DNA follows: TGCAGCGTTGACGGGACCCTTAGCACAGATACGCAGTATTTT.

There are a few counts of this clone. The V call is TRBV7-2, the J call TRBJ2-5, with 11 bases aligning to TRBD2. The CDR3 totals 18 residues. V was clipped by 3 bases and J by 2 bases; unmatched bases: 11. Germline lookup yields CDR1 SGHTA and CDR2 FQGNSA. The CDR3 DNA is TGTGCCAGCAGCTTGCCTCCCGGGACTAGCGGATTACAAGAGACCCAGTACTTC. It codes for CASSLPPGTSGLQETQYF.

This chain connects TRBV18 to TRBJ2-5; D uncertain. Trimming cost V 3 bases and J 0 bases, with 11 bases left between them. The CDR3 runs 15 residues. Germline loops: CDR1 KGHSH, CDR2 LQKENI. Here the CDR3 reads CASSPFRADQETQYF. The CDR3 DNA reads TGTGCCAGCTCACCGTTTCGGGCAGACCAAGAGACCCAGTACTTC.

This rearrangement joins TRBV5-1 to TRBJ2-1; 10 bases map to TRBD2. V lost 0 bases to trimming and J lost 0 bases; unmatched junction nucleotides: 6. CDR3 length equals 18 residues. Germline CDR1 is SGHRS and CDR2 is YFSETQ. This CDR3 reads CASSLGPSGGTSYNEQFF. The DNA of the CDR3 is TGCGCCAGCAGCTTGGGGCCTAGCGGGGGAACCTCCTACAATGAGCAGTTCTTC.

The V gene is TRBV29-1, the J gene TRBJ2-5; tentative D call: TRBD2 (5 bases). CDR1 is SQVTM and CDR2 is ANQGSEA in the germline V gene. This CDR3 comprises 13 residues. V lost 1 base and J lost 4, with 10 bases in between. The CDR3 sequence is CSVEVTGRETQYF. The CDR3 DNA follows: TGCAGCGTTGAAGTTACGGGGAGAGAGACCCAGTACTTC.

As concerns this clone: The sample has other DNA sequences that encode this CDR3 too. The rearrangement links TRBV5-5 to TRBJ2-1; D ambiguous. The CDR3 loop spans 15 amino acids. Trimming removed 0 bases from V and 2 bases from J, with 9 bases in between. Germline CDR1 SGHKS, CDR2 YYEKEE (reference sequence). In DNA, the CDR3 is TGTGCCAGCAGCTTGGGCCCGGGTACCTACAATGAGCAGTTCTTC. Protein: CASSLGPGTYNEQFF.

The chain joins TRBV28 to TRBJ2-1; possibly TRBD2 for D (6 bases). This CDR3 comprises 14 residues. Looked up from germline, CDR1 is MDHEN and CDR2 is SYDVKM. The V end lost 5 bases, the J end lost 4 bases, and 12 bases lay between the germline ends. The DNA for the CDR3 is TGTGCCAGCAGTGTACCGGGACTGTACAATGAGCAGTTCTTC. Its protein is CASSVPGLYNEQFF.

The chain is built from TRBV5-1 and TRBJ2-6; 7 bases match TRBD1. The germline V gene encodes CDR1 SGHRS and CDR2 YFSETQ. The V and J ends lost 0 bases and 1 base, in that order; junction bases with no gene match: 1. This CDR3 has 16 amino acids. CDR3 amino acids: CASSLEGASGANVLTF. In DNA form, the CDR3 reads TGCGCCAGCAGCTTGGAGGGGGCGTCTGGGGCCAACGTCCTGACTTTC. Looking up the rest from reference TRBV5-1 and TRBJ2-6 gives the full variable domain: KAGVTQTPRYLIKTRGQQVTLSCSPISGHRSVSWYQQTPGQGLQFLFEYFSETQRNKGNFPGRFSGRQFSNSRSEMNVSTLELGDSALYLCASSLEGASGANVLTFGAGSRLTVL.